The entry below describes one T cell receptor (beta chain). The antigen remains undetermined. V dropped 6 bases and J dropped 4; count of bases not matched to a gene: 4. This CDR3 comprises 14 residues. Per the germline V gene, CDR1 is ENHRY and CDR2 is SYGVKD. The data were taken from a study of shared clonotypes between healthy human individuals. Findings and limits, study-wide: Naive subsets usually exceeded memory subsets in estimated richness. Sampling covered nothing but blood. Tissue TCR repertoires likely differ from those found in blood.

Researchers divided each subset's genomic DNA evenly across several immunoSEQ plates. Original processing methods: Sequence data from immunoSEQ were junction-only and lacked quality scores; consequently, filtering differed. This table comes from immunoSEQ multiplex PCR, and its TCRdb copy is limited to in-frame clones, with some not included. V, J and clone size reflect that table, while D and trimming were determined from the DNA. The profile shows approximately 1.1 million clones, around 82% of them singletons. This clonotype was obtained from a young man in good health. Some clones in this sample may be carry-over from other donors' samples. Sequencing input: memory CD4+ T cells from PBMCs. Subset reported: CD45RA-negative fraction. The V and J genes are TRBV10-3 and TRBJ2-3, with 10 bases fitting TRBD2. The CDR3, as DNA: TGTGCCATCAGCCAGCGGGAGGGAGCAGATACGCAGTATTTT. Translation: CAISQREGADTQYF.